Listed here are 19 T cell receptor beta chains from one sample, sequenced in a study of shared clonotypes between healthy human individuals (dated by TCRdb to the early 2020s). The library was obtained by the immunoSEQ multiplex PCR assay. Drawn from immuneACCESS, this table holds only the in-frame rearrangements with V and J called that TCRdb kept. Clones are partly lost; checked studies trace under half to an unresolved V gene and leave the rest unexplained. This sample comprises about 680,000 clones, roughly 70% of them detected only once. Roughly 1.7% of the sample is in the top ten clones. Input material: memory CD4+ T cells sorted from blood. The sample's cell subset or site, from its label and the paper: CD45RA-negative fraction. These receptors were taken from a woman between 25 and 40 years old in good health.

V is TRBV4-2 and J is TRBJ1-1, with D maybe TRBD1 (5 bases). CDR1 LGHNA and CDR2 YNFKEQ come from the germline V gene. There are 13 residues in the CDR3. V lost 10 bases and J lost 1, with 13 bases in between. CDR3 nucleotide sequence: TGTGCCACGGGCCCGACAGAGAACACTGAAGCTTTCTTT. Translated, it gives CATGPTENTEAFF.

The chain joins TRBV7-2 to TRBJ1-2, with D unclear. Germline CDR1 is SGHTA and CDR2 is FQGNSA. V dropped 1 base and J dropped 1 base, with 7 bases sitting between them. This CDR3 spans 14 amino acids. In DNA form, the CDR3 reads TGTGCCAGCAGCTTAGTTCGGTTTAACTATGGCTACACCTTC. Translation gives CASSLVRFNYGYTF. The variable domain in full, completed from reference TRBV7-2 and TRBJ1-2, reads GAGVSQSPSNKVTEKGKDVELRCDPISGHTALYWYRQSLGQGLEFLIYFQGNSAPDKSGLPSDRFSAERTGGSVSTLTIQRTQQEDSAVYLCASSLVRFNYGYTFGSGTRLTVV.

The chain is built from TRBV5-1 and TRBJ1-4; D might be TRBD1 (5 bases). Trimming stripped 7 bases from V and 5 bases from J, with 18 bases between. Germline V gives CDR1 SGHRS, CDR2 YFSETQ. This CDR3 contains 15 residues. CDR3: CASGTGGTENEKLFF. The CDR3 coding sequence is TGCGCCAGCGGGACTGGCGGGACGGAGAATGAAAAACTGTTTTTT.

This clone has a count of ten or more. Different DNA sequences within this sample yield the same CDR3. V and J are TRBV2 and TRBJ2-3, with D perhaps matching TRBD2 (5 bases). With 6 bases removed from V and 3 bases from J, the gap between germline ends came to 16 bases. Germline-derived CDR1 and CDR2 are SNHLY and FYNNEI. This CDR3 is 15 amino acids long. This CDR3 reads CASRLGSLGTDTQYF. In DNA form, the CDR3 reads TGTGCCAGCAGGTTGGGGAGTTTAGGAACAGATACGCAGTATTTT.

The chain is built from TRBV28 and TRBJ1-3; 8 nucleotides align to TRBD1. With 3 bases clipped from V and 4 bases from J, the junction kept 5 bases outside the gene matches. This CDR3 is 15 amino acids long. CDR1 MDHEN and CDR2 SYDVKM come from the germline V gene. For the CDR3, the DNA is TGTGCCAGCAGTTTGGTTGACAGGGGAGGAAACACCATATATTTT. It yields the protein CASSLVDRGGNTIYF.

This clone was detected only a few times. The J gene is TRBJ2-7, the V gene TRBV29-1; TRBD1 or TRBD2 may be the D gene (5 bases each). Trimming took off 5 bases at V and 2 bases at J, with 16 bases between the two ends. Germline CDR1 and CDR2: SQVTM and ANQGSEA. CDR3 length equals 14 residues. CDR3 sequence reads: CSVTGTPGTYEQYF. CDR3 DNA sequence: TGCAGCGTTACCGGGACCCCGGGAACCTACGAGCAGTACTTC.

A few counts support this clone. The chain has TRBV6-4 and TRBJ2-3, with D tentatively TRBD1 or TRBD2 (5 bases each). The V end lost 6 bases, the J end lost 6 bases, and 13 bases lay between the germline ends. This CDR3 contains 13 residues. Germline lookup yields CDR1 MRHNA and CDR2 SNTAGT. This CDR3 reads CASSAGAGDTQYF. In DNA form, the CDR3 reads TGTGCCAGCAGCGCCGGGGCCGGCGATACGCAGTATTTT.

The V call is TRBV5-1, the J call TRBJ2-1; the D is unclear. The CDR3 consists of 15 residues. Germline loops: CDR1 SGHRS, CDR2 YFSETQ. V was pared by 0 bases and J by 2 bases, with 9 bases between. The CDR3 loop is CASSLASPTYNEQFF. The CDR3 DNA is TGCGCCAGCAGCTTGGCCTCCCCGACCTACAATGAGCAGTTCTTC.

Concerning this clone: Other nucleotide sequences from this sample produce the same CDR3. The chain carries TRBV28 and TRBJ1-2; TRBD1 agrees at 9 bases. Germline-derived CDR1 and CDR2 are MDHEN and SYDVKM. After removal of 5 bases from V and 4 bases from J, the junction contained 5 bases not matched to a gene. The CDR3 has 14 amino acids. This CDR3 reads CASSPDRGGYGYTF. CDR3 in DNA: TGTGCCAGCAGTCCGGACAGGGGAGGCTATGGCTACACCTTC.

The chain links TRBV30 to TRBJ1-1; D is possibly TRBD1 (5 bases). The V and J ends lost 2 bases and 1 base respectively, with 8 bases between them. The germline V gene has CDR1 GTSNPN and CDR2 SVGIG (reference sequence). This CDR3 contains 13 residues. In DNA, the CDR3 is TGTGCCTGGAGTTACAGGAAGAACACTGAAGCTTTCTTT. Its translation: CAWSYRKNTEAFF.

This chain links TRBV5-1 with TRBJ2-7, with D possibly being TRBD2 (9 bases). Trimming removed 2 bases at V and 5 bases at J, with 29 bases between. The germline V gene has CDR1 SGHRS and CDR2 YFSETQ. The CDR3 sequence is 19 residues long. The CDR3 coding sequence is TGCGCCAGCAGCTTTTCCACAGGGGGTGGAGTAGCGGGAGTAAACGAGCAGTACTTC. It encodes CASSFSTGGGVAGVNEQYF.

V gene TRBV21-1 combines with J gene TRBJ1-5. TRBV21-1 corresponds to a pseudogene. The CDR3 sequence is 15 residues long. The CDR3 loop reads CASKRKGYSNQPQHF. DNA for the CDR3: TGTGCCAGCAAACGAAAGGGTTATAGCAATCAGCCCCAGCATTTT.

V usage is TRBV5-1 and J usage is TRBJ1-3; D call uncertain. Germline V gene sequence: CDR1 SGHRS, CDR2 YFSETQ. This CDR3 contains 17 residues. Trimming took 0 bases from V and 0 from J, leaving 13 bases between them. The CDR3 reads CASSLEANPGSGNTIYF. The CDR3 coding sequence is TGCGCCAGCAGCTTGGAGGCCAACCCGGGCTCTGGAAACACCATATATTTT.

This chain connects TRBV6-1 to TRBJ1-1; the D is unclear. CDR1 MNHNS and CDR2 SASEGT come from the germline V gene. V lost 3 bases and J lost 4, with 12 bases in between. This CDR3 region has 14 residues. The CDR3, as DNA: TGTGCCAGCAGTGACGAAGACGGGATCACTGAAGCTTTCTTT. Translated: CASSDEDGITEAFF.

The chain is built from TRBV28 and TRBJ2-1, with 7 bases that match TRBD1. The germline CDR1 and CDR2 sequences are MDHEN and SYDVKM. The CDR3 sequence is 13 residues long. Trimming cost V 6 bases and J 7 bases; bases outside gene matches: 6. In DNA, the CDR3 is TGTGCCAGCAGGTCGACAGGGCGAAATGAGCAGTTCTTC. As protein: CASRSTGRNEQFF.

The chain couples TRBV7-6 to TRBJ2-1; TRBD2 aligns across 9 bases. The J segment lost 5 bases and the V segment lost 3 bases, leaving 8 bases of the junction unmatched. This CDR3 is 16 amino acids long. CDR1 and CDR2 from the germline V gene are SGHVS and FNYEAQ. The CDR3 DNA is TGTGCCAGCAGCTTGGTCCTAGCGGGAAGTAACAATGAGCAGTTCTTC. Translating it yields CASSLVLAGSNNEQFF.

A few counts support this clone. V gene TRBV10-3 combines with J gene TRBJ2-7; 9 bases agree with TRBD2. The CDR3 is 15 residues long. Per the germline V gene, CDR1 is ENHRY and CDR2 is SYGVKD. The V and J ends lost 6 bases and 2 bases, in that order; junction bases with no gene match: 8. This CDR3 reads CAIRESGRQAYEQYF. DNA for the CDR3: TGTGCCATCAGAGAAAGCGGGAGGCAGGCCTACGAGCAGTACTTC.

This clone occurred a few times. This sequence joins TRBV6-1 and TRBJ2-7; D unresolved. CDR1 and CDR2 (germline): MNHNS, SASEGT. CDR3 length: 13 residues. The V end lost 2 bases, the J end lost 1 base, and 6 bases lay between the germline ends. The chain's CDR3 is CASSEIASYEQYF. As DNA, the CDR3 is TGTGCCAGCAGTGAAATTGCGTCCTACGAGCAGTACTTC.

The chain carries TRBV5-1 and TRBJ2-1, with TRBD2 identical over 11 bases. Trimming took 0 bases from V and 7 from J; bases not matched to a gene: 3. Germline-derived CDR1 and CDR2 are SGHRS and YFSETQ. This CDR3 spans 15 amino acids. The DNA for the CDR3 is TGCGCCAGCAGCTTGGTAGCGGGAGGGGAAAATGAGCAGTTCTTC. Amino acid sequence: CASSLVAGGENEQFF.